This is a list of T cell receptor beta chains from one sample in a study of T cell clonotyping in hematopoietic cell transplantation. Assay: immunoSEQ multiplex PCR; the TCRdb copy retains only in-frame clones and omits some. The sample includes 4,900 or so clones, less than 30% of them seen just once. Here the sequenced sample was peripheral blood mononuclear cells, taken 180 days after allogeneic stem cell transplant. These receptors were collected from a male patient aged 40 to 50 who had an allogeneic stem cell transplant from an unrelated donor, so the T cells may come from the graft donor. Some clones in this sample may be carry-over from other donors' samples. CDR3s include the opening cysteine and the closing phenylalanine or tryptophan. The D gene is left open where the match is weak. Expanded clones get a size class; other rows say once, few or many, or leave the size out.

J,D,size,V,CDR3
TRBJ2-1,TRBD2,.,TRBV29-1,CSVVAGRLEEQFF
TRBJ2-7,TRBD2,large,TRBV5-6,CASSRDRGTRNEQYF
TRBJ2-3,TRBD1,few,TRBV30,CAWDTGGTSTDTQYF
TRBJ1-4,TRBD1,.,TRBV6-5,CASRTGVEKLFF
TRBJ2-7,TRBD1,.,TRBV30,CALGQAYEQYF
TRBJ1-3,TRBD1,few,TRBV5-4,CASSFDREANTIYF
TRBJ2-7,.,.,TRBV30,CAWSIARVRGFAVEQYF
TRBJ2-3,.,few,TRBV30,CAWGTAGNRDTQYF
TRBJ2-7,TRBD1,.,TRBV5-6,CASSPEQGRREQYF
TRBJ2-5,TRBD2,.,TRBV2,CASSATRLAGSETQYF
TRBJ2-3,.,few,TRBV4-1,CASSHRFPQGSGDTQYF
TRBJ1-4,TRBD1,few,TRBV6-6,CASSSGQGDEKLFF
TRBJ2-7,TRBD2,.,TRBV30,CAWSYLAGTSYEQYF
TRBJ2-7,.,few,TRBV27,CASSPQTWGSSYEQYF
TRBJ1-5,.,.,TRBV19,CATKASQSNQPQHF
TRBJ2-7,TRBD1,few,TRBV29-1,CSASGQGDEQYF
TRBJ2-7,.,few,TRBV6-1,CASSVVHEQYF
TRBJ2-7,TRBD1,.,TRBV30,CAWSGDSLSYEQYF
TRBJ2-2,.,.,TRBV14,CASSQGSYPVGELFF
TRBJ1-5,.,.,TRBV6-6,CASSYSASNSNQPQHF
TRBJ2-5,.,.,TRBV6-1,CASRFDGETQYF
TRBJ2-7,.,.,TRBV30,CAWSGRAYEQYF
TRBJ1-5,.,.,TRBV14,CASSQGPYQPQHF